The sequence of this T cell receptor beta chain was determined in a study of patients and donors after allogeneic stem cell transplantation. TCRdb reprocessed the RT-PCR reads with MiXCR, giving one entry per CDR3 protein. The sample records roughly 30,000 distinct CDR3 sequences, 6.8% being singletons. Trimming stripped 5 bases from V and 2 bases from J, with 15 bases between. Per germline, CDR1 SGHAT and CDR2 FQNNGV. The length of the CDR3 is 15 residues. This TCR came from a human donor who was either an allogeneic HSCT recipient or a stem cell or donor lymphocyte infusion donor (not recorded which). It is not recorded whose cells these are; they may come from a transplant donor. The chain is built from TRBV11-2 and TRBJ2-5; TRBD2 might be the D (6 bases). The sample consisted of blood, either unsorted or a sorted T cell fraction (not recorded which). The CDR3 sequence is CASSPGASEQETQYF. The CDR3 DNA is TGTGCCAGCAGCCCTGGGGCTAGCGAACAAGAGACCCAGTACTTC.